Presented here are 32 T cell receptor beta chains from one specimen sequenced in a study of PD-1 blockade in classical Hodgkin lymphoma. TCRdb keeps only in-frame clones here, not all; method: immunoSEQ multiplex PCR. The sample includes 9,500 to 12,000 clones, about 85% seen only once; the top ten take around a third. As for time point: cycle 4 day 1 (C4D1), after more than five weeks of nivolumab. All trial patients relapsed after autologous stem cell transplantation. Magnetic negative selection was used to purify CD8+ T cells from thawed PBMCs. The sequencing used CD8+ T cells from blood, collected before the fourth cycle of nivolumab. Receptors originate from a human donor with classical Hodgkin lymphoma. The donor label of this sample is uncertain.

The chain joins TRBV7-2 to TRBJ1-6; D not certain. The V end was cut by 0 bases, the J end by 3 bases, with 9 bases between. The CDR3 sequence is 16 residues long. Germline V gene sequence: CDR1 SGHTA, CDR2 FQGNSA. The CDR3 DNA follows: TGTGCCAGCAGCTTAGCGCGGGAATTCTATAATTCACCCCTCCACTTT. This translates into CASSLAREFYNSPLHF.

This rearrangement joins TRBV4-3 to TRBJ2-7; D might be TRBD2 (6 bases). CDR3 length equals 17 residues. CDR1 is LGHNA, CDR2 YSLEER, per germline. Trimming left V 1 base short and J 4 bases short, with 20 bases between. The CDR3 DNA reads as TGCGCCAGCAGCCAAGCGGCGGGGACTTTAACATCGTACGAGCAGTACTTC. Residues: CASSQAAGTLTSYEQYF.

The rearrangement uses TRBV28 and TRBJ2-7, with 9 bases identical to TRBD1. Trimming removed 3 bases from V and 3 bases from J; junction bases left unmatched: 3. The CDR3 spans 14 residues. Germline V gene data show CDR1 as MDHEN and CDR2 as SYDVKM. DNA for the CDR3: TGTGCCAGCAGTTTTGGACAGGGGAGCTACGAGCAGTACTTC. Its translation is CASSFGQGSYEQYF.

The chain is built from TRBV30 and TRBJ1-1; D not resolved. The V end was cut by 4 bases, the J end by 2 bases, with 11 bases between. The length of the CDR3 is 13 residues. Germline lookup yields CDR1 GTSNPN and CDR2 SVGIG (reference sequence). The CDR3 reads CAWTSRQNTEAFF. CDR3 coding DNA: TGTGCCTGGACGTCAAGACAAAACACTGAAGCTTTCTTT. Using reference TRBV30 and TRBJ1-1 for the parts outside the CDR3, the full variable domain is SQTIHQWPATLVQPVGSPLSLECTVEGTSNPNLYWYRQAAGRGLQLLFYSVGIGQISSEVPQNLSASRPQDRQFILSSKKLLLSDSGFYLCAWTSRQNTEAFFGQGTRLTVV.

Regarding this clone: Additional DNA sequences in this sample encode the identical CDR3. This rearrangement joins TRBV6-5 to TRBJ2-7; the D is unclear. Trimming pared 2 bases from V and 3 bases from J, leaving 8 bases between. The germline V gene has CDR1 MNHEY and CDR2 SVGAGI. The CDR3 consists of 13 residues. For the CDR3, the DNA is TGTGCCAGCAGTTACGGCCGAGGCTACGAGCAGTACTTC. The encoded protein is CASSYGRGYEQYF.

The chain combines TRBV28 with TRBJ1-2; 7 nucleotides match TRBD1. Looked up from germline, CDR1 is MDHEN and CDR2 is SYDVKM. V shed 3 bases, J shed 3 bases, and the junction held 4 bases outside the gene matches. CDR3 length equals 14 residues. The CDR3 sequence: CASSFRDRDYGYTF. CDR3 nucleotide sequence: TGTGCCAGCAGTTTTAGGGACAGAGACTATGGCTACACCTTC.

V gene TRBV5-6 combines with J gene TRBJ2-7; the match to TRBD1 covers 8 bases. This CDR3 region has 14 residues. Germline loops: CDR1 SGHDT, CDR2 YYEEEE. The ends lost 0 bases at V and 3 bases at J; junction bases unmatched: 2. CDR3 region: CASSLGTGLYEQYF. The CDR3 DNA reads as TGTGCCAGCAGCTTGGGGACAGGGCTCTACGAGCAGTACTTC.

The chain is built from TRBV7-9 and TRBJ2-2; D uncertain. The CDR3 runs to 13 residues. Germline V lookup: CDR1 SEHNR, CDR2 FQNEAQ (reference sequence). Between the trimmed V and J ends, which lost 2 bases and 5 bases, there was a span of 6 bases. The CDR3 here is CASSLPRTGELFF. CDR3 sequence (DNA): TGTGCCAGCAGCTTACCAAGAACCGGGGAGCTGTTTTTT.

The V call is TRBV4-1, the J call TRBJ1-4; 8 nucleotides agree with TRBD1. Trimming at V came to 3 bases and at J to 5 bases, leaving 8 bases not matched to a gene. This CDR3 contains 16 residues. CDR1 and CDR2 from the germline V gene are MGHRA and YSYEKL. The CDR3: CASSQETGGGNEKLFF. For the CDR3, the DNA is TGCGCCAGCAGCCAGGAAACAGGGGGGGGAAATGAAAAACTGTTTTTT.

The V and J genes are TRBV23-1 and TRBJ2-1, with D tentatively TRBD1 or TRBD2 (5 bases each). TRBV23-1 is reported as an ORF; its role is uncertain. V gave up 0 bases and J gave up 3 bases, with 18 bases separating them. CDR3 length: 18 amino acids. The CDR3, as DNA: TGCGCCAGCAGTCAATCGCCTAAGAACAGGACTTGCTACAATGAGCAGTTCTTC. It codes for CASSQSPKNRTCYNEQFF.

The rearrangement uses TRBV18 and TRBJ1-5; tentative D call: TRBD1 (6 bases). The V gene's germline CDR1 is KGHSH and CDR2 LQKENI. Trimming took off 3 bases at V and 11 bases at J, with 20 bases between the two ends. The CDR3 sequence is 15 residues long. This chain's CDR3 is CASSPLGGLIRAQHF. The CDR3, as DNA: TGTGCCAGCTCACCGTTAGGGGGGTTGATTCGGGCCCAGCATTTT.

The chain carries TRBV7-9 and TRBJ1-3; no definite D call. Germline V CDR1 and CDR2: SEHNR, FQNEAQ (reference sequence). CDR3 length: 17 amino acids. Trimming took 3 bases from V and 0 from J, leaving 15 bases between them. The DNA of the CDR3 is TGTGCCAGCAGCTTTGGACGGATTGGAGTCTCTGGAAACACCATATATTTT. The encoded protein is CASSFGRIGVSGNTIYF.

The chain joins TRBV19 to TRBJ1-5; TRBD1 might be the D (6 bases). V was clipped by 3 bases and J by 1 base, with 10 bases between them. This CDR3 has 15 amino acids. Germline V lookup: CDR1 LNHDA, CDR2 SQIVND (reference sequence). This CDR3 reads CASSMGGRSNQPQHF. DNA of the CDR3: TGTGCCAGTAGTATGGGGGGCAGGAGCAATCAGCCCCAGCATTTT.

The chain carries TRBV5-1 and TRBJ1-1; TRBD1 might be the D (5 bases). The V gene's germline CDR1 is SGHRS and CDR2 YFSETQ. This CDR3 spans 15 amino acids. The V end lost 4 bases, the J end lost 4 bases, and 17 bases lay between the germline ends. CDR3 sequence: CASSRGWDPGTEAFF. As DNA, the CDR3 is TGCGCCAGCAGCCGGGGGTGGGACCCGGGCACTGAAGCTTTCTTT.

V usage is TRBV4-1 and J usage is TRBJ2-3; 7 nucleotides align to TRBD2. The junction had 12 bases not matched to a gene; V was cut back by 4 bases and J by 2 bases. This CDR3 has 17 residues. Germline assignment: CDR1 MGHRA and CDR2 YSYEKL. CDR3 sequence reads: CASSPPGSAGVTDTQYF. DNA for the CDR3: TGCGCCAGCAGCCCACCAGGGTCGGCGGGAGTCACAGATACGCAGTATTTT.

The chain uses TRBV16 and TRBJ1-5, with TRBD1 identical over 7 bases. CDR3 length equals 16 residues. V shed 4 bases and J 0 bases; nucleotides not matched to a gene: 6. Per germline, CDR1 KGHSY and CDR2 FQNENV. The CDR3 nucleotides read TGTGCCAGCAGCCCGGGGACAGTCAATAGCAATCAGCCCCAGCATTTT. Translating gives CASSPGTVNSNQPQHF.

CDR3 nucleotides: TGCGCCAGCAGCCCCACCTTGACTAGCGGATACAATGAGCAGTTCTTC. This translates into CASSPTLTSGYNEQFF. The V gene is TRBV4-1, the J gene TRBJ2-1, with TRBD2 matching over 9 bases. The CDR3 extends over 16 amino acids. V trimming: 4 bases; J trimming: 4 bases; junction bases outside the gene matches: 8. Germline CDR1 reads MGHRA; CDR2 reads YSYEKL.

Written as DNA, the CDR3 is TGTGCCAGCAGACCCGACAGGGCGTACCAAGAGACCCAGTACTTC. Translation gives CASRPDRAYQETQYF. This chain uses TRBV28 with TRBJ2-5, with 7 bases matching TRBD1. CDR1 MDHEN and CDR2 SYDVKM come from the germline V gene. J gave up 0 bases and V 6 bases, and 7 bases lay outside the gene matches. CDR3 length: 15 residues.

This sequence joins TRBV4-1 and TRBJ1-3, with 8 bases matching TRBD1. Germline V CDR1 and CDR2: MGHRA, YSYEKL. This CDR3 has 19 amino acids. J was trimmed by 4 bases and V by 4 bases; bases with no gene match: 18. The CDR3 DNA is TGCGCCAGCAGCCGAGCTTGGCCGTCGACAGGGGCTACGGGAAACACCATATATTTT. This encodes CASSRAWPSTGATGNTIYF.

CDR3 sequence: CASSGITRDSFQETQYF. The DNA of the CDR3 is TGTGCCAGCAGTGGAATTACGAGAGACAGTTTCCAAGAGACCCAGTACTTC. V gene TRBV6-1 combines with J gene TRBJ2-5; D is perhaps TRBD1 (5 bases). Between the trimmed V and J ends, which lost 4 bases and 1 base, there was a span of 19 bases. The length of the CDR3 is 17 residues. CDR1 and CDR2 (germline): MNHNS, SASEGT.

The chain has TRBV29-1 and TRBJ2-2; TRBD1 agrees at 7 bases. Looked up from germline, CDR1 is SQVTM and CDR2 is ANQGSEA. Unmatched junction bases numbered 5, after V lost 6 bases and J lost 4 bases. The CDR3 totals 13 residues. CDR3 sequence (DNA): TGCAGCGTACCGGGACAGTCCACCGGGGAGCTGTTTTTT. Its translation is CSVPGQSTGELFF.

As DNA, the CDR3 is TGTGCCAGTAGTCAATATCCCCCAGTGGCAGGGGGTTACACTGAAGCTTTCTTT. Protein sequence: CASSQYPPVAGGYTEAFF. The V call is TRBV19, the J call TRBJ1-1; 7 nucleotides agree with TRBD1. The CDR3 consists of 18 residues. CDR1 is LNHDA and CDR2 is SQIVND in the germline V gene (reference sequence). V lost 5 bases, J lost 3 bases, and 18 bases stayed unmatched.

This clone turned up a few times. The chain has TRBV4-1 and TRBJ2-7; D call uncertain. The V end was cut by 0 bases, the J end by 3 bases, with 15 bases between. This CDR3 spans 16 amino acids. Germline loops: CDR1 MGHRA, CDR2 YSYEKL. The CDR3 spells CASSQETVPRNYEQYF. In nucleotides, the CDR3 is TGCGCCAGCAGCCAAGAAACGGTCCCACGCAACTACGAGCAGTACTTC.

V usage is TRBV6-5 and J usage is TRBJ1-1; possible D gene TRBD1, 5 bases. The CDR3 is 15 residues long. V dropped 7 bases and J dropped 2 bases, with 17 bases sitting between them. CDR1 is MNHEY, CDR2 SVGAGI, per germline. The CDR3 protein is CASILGGGGNTEAFF. The DNA for the CDR3 is TGTGCCAGCATCTTGGGCGGCGGGGGAAACACTGAAGCTTTCTTT.

The chain has TRBV30 and TRBJ1-1; D is uncertain. The V gene lost 2 bases and the J gene lost 1 base, with 5 bases spanning the gap. There are 12 residues in the CDR3. The germline V gene has CDR1 GTSNPN and CDR2 SVGIG (reference sequence). The CDR3 region has the DNA TGTGCCTGGAGTCAAGGGAACACTGAAGCTTTCTTT. Translated: CAWSQGNTEAFF.

The chain recombines TRBV21-1 with TRBJ1-3. TRBV21-1 is shown as a pseudogene. The CDR3 totals 13 residues. CDR3 nucleotide sequence: TGTGCCAGACCGATTCGATCTGGAAACACCATATATTTT. It codes for CARPIRSGNTIYF.

The chain uses TRBV6-4 and TRBJ2-1, with 10 bases fitting TRBD2. The CDR3 is made up of 15 amino acids. V shed 5 bases, J shed 9 bases, and the junction held 10 bases outside the gene matches. Germline V lookup: CDR1 MRHNA, CDR2 SNTAGT. The CDR3 nucleotides are TGTGCCAGCAGTATAAGGGCTAGCGGGAGCAGTGAGCAGTTCTTC. This gives the protein CASSIRASGSSEQFF.

The J gene is TRBJ2-2, the V gene TRBV5-6; 8 nucleotides line up with TRBD2. V gave up 4 bases and J gave up 3 bases; unmatched junction bases: 5. CDR3 size: 15 residues. Germline CDR1 SGHDT, CDR2 YYEEEE. The CDR3 loop is CASSEGLDHTGELFF. DNA of the CDR3: TGTGCCAGCAGCGAGGGACTAGACCACACCGGGGAGCTGTTTTTT.

With regard to this clone: At one end the junction does not follow the germline gene, possibly because of a read error. The identical CDR3 is also encoded by other nucleotide sequences in the sample. The chain has TRBV11-2 and TRBJ1-2, with TRBD1 identical over 9 bases. The CDR3 consists of 13 residues. Germline V CDR1 and CDR2: SGHAT, FQNNGV. CDR3 in DNA: TGCGCCAGCAGCCCCGGGACAGGGCATGACTACACCTTC. It translates to CASSPGTGHDYTF.

This CDR3 reads CASKGWGTGGYGYTF. The CDR3 DNA follows: TGTGCCAGCAAAGGGTGGGGGACAGGGGGTTATGGCTACACCTTC. The V gene is TRBV27, the J gene TRBJ1-2; TRBD1 matches 11 bases. Trimming at V came to 7 bases and at J to 5 bases, leaving 9 bases not matched to a gene. CDR1 and CDR2 from the germline V gene are MNHEY and SMNVEV (reference sequence). CDR3 length: 15 residues.

V is TRBV6-5 and J is TRBJ2-7, with 8 bases matching TRBD1. Germline CDR1 MNHEY, CDR2 SVGAGI. The CDR3 spans 14 residues. The trim removed 2 bases at V and 2 bases at J, leaving 2 bases unmatched. The CDR3, as DNA: TGTGCCAGCAGTTACGCGACAGGGGCCTACGAGCAGTACTTC. Residues: CASSYATGAYEQYF.

This rearrangement joins TRBV2 to TRBJ2-3; 7 bases align to TRBD1. The V segment lost 5 bases and the J segment 3 bases; nucleotides outside the gene matches: 11. This CDR3 region has 16 residues. Looked up from germline, CDR1 is SNHLY and CDR2 is FYNNEI. DNA of the CDR3: TGTGCCAGCAGTCCCCGACAGGGCCGGGAAACAGATACGCAGTATTTT. This encodes CASSPRQGRETDTQYF.